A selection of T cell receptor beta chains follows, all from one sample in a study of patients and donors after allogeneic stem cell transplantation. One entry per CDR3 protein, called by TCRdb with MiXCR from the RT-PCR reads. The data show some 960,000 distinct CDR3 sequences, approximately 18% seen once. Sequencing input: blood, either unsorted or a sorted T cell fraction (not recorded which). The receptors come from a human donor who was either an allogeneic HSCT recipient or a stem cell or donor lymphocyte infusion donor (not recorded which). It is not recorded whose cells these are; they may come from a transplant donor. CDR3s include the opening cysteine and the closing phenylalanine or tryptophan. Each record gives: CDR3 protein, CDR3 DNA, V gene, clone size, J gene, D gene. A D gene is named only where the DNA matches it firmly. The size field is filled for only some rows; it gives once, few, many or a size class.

CASSTGTGPRQPQHF TGTGCCAGCAGCACCGGGACAGGGCCCCGACAGCCCCAGCATTTT TRBV6-2/TRBV6-3 . TRBJ1-5 TRBD1
CASSIVLGGDEQFF TGTGCCAGTAGTATCGTGCTGGGGGGCGATGAGCAGTTCTTC TRBV19 few TRBJ2-1 .
CSARGLAGVADTQYF TGCAGTGCTAGGGGGCTAGCGGGAGTCGCAGATACGCAGTATTTT TRBV20-1 . TRBJ2-3 TRBD2
CASSLSGFGEQYF TGTGCCAGCAGTTTATCAGGGTTTGGCGAGCAGTACTTC TRBV27 . TRBJ2-7 .
CASRPRVSAETQYF TGTGCCAGCAGGCCCAGGGTGTCGGCAGAGACCCAGTACTTC TRBV6-1 . TRBJ2-5 .
CASSLGLAEMFDEQFF TGTGCCAGCAGCTTAGGTCTAGCGGAGATGTTTGATGAGCAGTTCTTC TRBV7-9 few TRBJ2-1 TRBD2
CASSLRGDYPSDTQYF TGTGCCAGCAGCTTACGGGGGGACTACCCTTCAGATACGCAGTATTTT TRBV7-3 few TRBJ2-3 TRBD2
CASSSNRGQGAQPQHF TGTGCCAGCAGTTCGAATAGGGGGCAGGGGGCTCAGCCCCAGCATTTT TRBV12-3/TRBV12-4 . TRBJ1-5 TRBD1
CASSYSGTDTEAFF TGTGCCAGCAGTTACTCCGGGACGGACACTGAAGCTTTCTTT TRBV6-5 few TRBJ1-1 .
CASSLEPRPLLDTDTQYF TGCGCCAGCAGCTTGGAGCCTCGGCCCCTTTTAGACACAGATACGCAGTATTTT TRBV5-1 few TRBJ2-3 .
CASSFTGLPPTEQYF TGTGCCAGCAGTTTTACCGGACTCCCCCCAACAGAGCAGTACTTC TRBV28 . TRBJ2-7 .
CASSPSSGGFNTEAFF TGCGCCAGCAGCCCGAGCTCAGGGGGTTTCAACACTGAAGCTTTCTTT TRBV5-1 . TRBJ1-1 TRBD1
CASSPPRGPGELFF TGTGCCAGCAGCCCGCCCAGGGGTCCCGGGGAGCTGTTTTTT TRBV4-2 . TRBJ2-2 .
CSARVGDRVTGELFF TGCAGTGCTAGAGTTGGGGACAGGGTGACCGGGGAGCTGTTTTTT TRBV20-1 few TRBJ2-2 TRBD1
CASSWGGAGNEQFF TGTGCCAGCAGCTGGGGTGGGGCGGGCAATGAGCAGTTCTTC TRBV5-8 few TRBJ2-1 .
CASSLNGKSGYTF TGTGCCAGCAGTTTGAACGGTAAAAGTGGCTACACCTTC TRBV12-3/TRBV12-4 few TRBJ1-2 .
CASSPLRGGTETQYF TGTGCCAGCAGCCCGTTGAGGGGCGGGACAGAGACCCAGTACTTC TRBV12-3/TRBV12-4 few TRBJ2-5 .
CASSTLQGPFTEAFF TGTGCCAGCAGCACACTACAGGGGCCCTTCACTGAAGCTTTCTTT TRBV7-9 . TRBJ1-1 TRBD1
CASSQATPTYEQYF TGCGCCAGCAGCCAAGCGACCCCGACCTACGAGCAGTACTTC TRBV4-1 . TRBJ2-7 .
CSVESSGGAFF TGCAGCGTTGAGTCCAGCGGGGGAGCTTTCTTT TRBV29-1 many TRBJ1-1 .
CASSLSGLGYNEQFF TGTGCCAGCAGTTTATCAGGGTTGGGCTACAATGAGCAGTTCTTC TRBV28 . TRBJ2-1 .
CASSMGTANYGYTF TGTGCCAGCAGCATGGGGACAGCTAACTATGGCTACACCTTC TRBV7-3 few TRBJ1-2 TRBD1
CASSSTSKDTQYF TGTGCCAGCAGCTCCACCAGCAAAGATACGCAGTATTTT TRBV5-6 . TRBJ2-3 .
CATSDPPRGRRNYGYTF TGTGCCACCAGTGACCCCCCCAGGGGGCGAAGAAACTATGGCTACACCTTC TRBV24-1 few TRBJ1-2 TRBD1
CASSLERSTGEQFF TGTGCCAGCAGTTTAGAGCGTTCGACAGGTGAGCAGTTCTTC TRBV12-3/TRBV12-4 few TRBJ2-1 .
CASSVGAGAVDTQYF TGTGCCAGCAGCGTAGGCGCGGGGGCGGTCGATACGCAGTATTTT TRBV9 few TRBJ2-3 .
CATSDLGRGEQFF TGTGCCACCAGTGATTTAGGTCGTGGTGAGCAGTTCTTC TRBV24-1 many TRBJ2-1 .
CASSLTGGVGNEQFF TGTGCCAGCAGTTTAACAGGGGGCGTAGGAAATGAGCAGTTCTTC TRBV27 . TRBJ2-1 TRBD1
CSVELQASTEAFF TGCAGCGTTGAATTGCAGGCCTCCACTGAAGCTTTCTTT TRBV29-1 few TRBJ1-1 .
CASSLGQRGQETQYF TGTGCCAGCAGCTTGGGCCAGCGGGGCCAAGAGACCCAGTACTTC TRBV11-2 . TRBJ2-5 TRBD2
CASTGAAYEQYF TGTGCCAGTACCGGGGCAGCCTACGAGCAGTACTTC TRBV2 . TRBJ2-7 .
CASILTGGGTEAFF TGCGCCAGCATACTAACGGGCGGGGGCACTGAAGCTTTCTTT TRBV5-1 few TRBJ1-1 .
CASSLVGSGWDGYTF TGCGCCAGCAGCTTGGTGGGTTCGGGATGGGATGGCTACACCTTC TRBV5-1 . TRBJ1-2 .
CASSFAPGQTNTGELFF TGTGCCAGCAGTTTCGCCCCGGGACAGACTAACACCGGGGAGCTGTTTTTT TRBV28 few TRBJ2-2 TRBD1
CASSQRRAEHREQYF TGCGCCAGCAGCCAAAGGAGGGCGGAGCACCGCGAGCAGTACTTC TRBV5-1 many TRBJ2-7 .
CASSKTRDGYGYTF TGCGCCAGCAGCAAGACACGGGACGGCTATGGCTACACCTTC TRBV5-1 many TRBJ1-2 .
CASSESSGTSGHNEQFF TGTGCCAGCAGTGAATCCTCCGGGACTAGCGGGCACAATGAGCAGTTCTTC TRBV25-1 . TRBJ2-1 TRBD2
CSAYTGNEKLFF TGCAGTGCTTACACAGGGAATGAAAAACTGTTTTTT TRBV20-1 . TRBJ1-4 .
CASSGFSGGYNEQFF TGTGCCAGCAGTGGGTTTAGCGGGGGCTACAATGAGCAGTTCTTC TRBV6-1 . TRBJ2-1 TRBD2
CASSSYRDSNQPQHF TGTGCCAGCAGTTCCTACCGGGACAGCAATCAGCCCCAGCATTTT TRBV12-3/TRBV12-4 . TRBJ1-5 .
CASSQDRWQGSSYEQYF TGCGCCAGCAGCCAAGATAGGTGGCAGGGAAGCTCCTACGAGCAGTACTTC TRBV4-1 many TRBJ2-7 .
CASSLIRRTSLPDTQYF TGTGCCAGCAGCTTAATTCGTAGGACTAGTCTCCCAGATACGCAGTATTTT TRBV7-3 . TRBJ2-3 TRBD2
CASSLEITVRWDRVTDTQYF TGTGCCAGCAGCTTAGAAATAACCGTTCGGTGGGACAGGGTGACAGATACGCAGTATTTT TRBV11-2 . TRBJ2-3 TRBD1
CAISESGISNQPQHF TGTGCCATCAGTGAGTCGGGAATTTCGAATCAGCCCCAGCATTTT TRBV10-3 . TRBJ1-5 .
CASRATGSSYNSPLHF TGTGCCAGCAGAGCGACAGGGAGCTCCTATAATTCACCCCTCCACTTT TRBV2 . TRBJ1-6 TRBD1
CASSQFRDQPQHF TGTGCCAGCAGCCAATTCCGGGATCAGCCCCAGCATTTT TRBV16 . TRBJ1-5 .
CASSVTGHYGYTF TGTGCCAGCAGTGTAACAGGGCACTATGGCTACACCTTC TRBV2 . TRBJ1-2 .
CASSYGRGVPFQETQYF TGTGCCAGCAGCTATGGCAGGGGGGTTCCCTTCCAAGAGACCCAGTACTTC TRBV11-2 . TRBJ2-5 .
CASSLWGLEEQYF TGTGCCAGCAGCTTATGGGGACTAGAGGAGCAGTACTTC TRBV7-2 . TRBJ2-7 TRBD2
CASSTDRGNEQFF TGTGCCAGCTCGACGGACAGGGGCAATGAGCAGTTCTTC TRBV5-6 . TRBJ2-1 TRBD1
CASSQRVRENTGELFF TGCGCCAGCAGCCAGCGAGTAAGGGAGAACACCGGGGAGCTGTTTTTT TRBV4-1 . TRBJ2-2 .